This T cell receptor (beta chain) derives from a study of blood T cell repertoires in COVID-19. In the study overall: Collection of acute and convalescent COVID-19 samples took place in the United States, Italy and Spain. The cDNA or gDNA used as material had been derived from T cells, B-cell-depleted T cells, or PBMCs.

Authors' analysis steps: For nucleated cells, counts were estimated from reference gene primer amplification. Sequencing used immunoSEQ multiplex PCR; TCRdb keeps in-frame clones, though not all of them. V and J calls and clone size are as listed in that table; D and trimming were resolved from the DNA. The profile shows about 250,000 clones, roughly 88% of them singletons. Trimming left V 5 bases short and J 1 base short, with 18 bases between. This CDR3 region has 16 residues. Germline V CDR1 and CDR2: GTSNPN, SVGIG (reference sequence). This TCR derives from a woman older than 75 with COVID-19, enrolled during active disease. The chain has TRBV30 and TRBJ1-5; possible D gene TRBD1, 6 bases. Sample: peripheral blood. The CDR3 coding sequence is TGTGCCTGGGGGAGGCAGGGGCTTTCAAGCAATCAGCCCCAGCATTTT. Encoded protein: CAWGRQGLSSNQPQHF.